The sequence of this TCR beta chain was determined in a study of shared clonotypes between healthy human individuals (dated by TCRdb to about 2020). Regarding the complete study: A couple of women and a few men aged 18 to 49 years were included in the cohort. Each donor's leukapheresis produced roughly between roughly 0.85 and 9 billion PBMCs. To estimate repertoire size and how much clonotype sharing occurs between individuals, the study deeply sequenced the blood TCR repertoires of five or six healthy adults. For each donor, three plates each were used for CD4 naive and CD4 memory, two plates were used for CD8 naive, and one plate was used for CD8 memory. To increase sequencing depth and limit assay-specific biases, different laboratories used diverse techniques to prepare libraries and sequence TCR repertoires. Findings and caveats that apply to the study as a whole: Higher generation probabilities were observed for clonotypes shared by all four sorted-subset donors than for non-shared clonotypes. Based on pairwise subsampling, the degree of clonotype sharing among donors was expected to be affected by sequencing depth. Because the study included only a small number of donors, the genetic and exposure-history diversity represented was limited. About 5% of naive CD4, around 4% of naive CD8, roughly 2.4% of memory CD4, and approximately 0.39% of memory CD8 clonotypes were shared across a few donors. Only blood was sampled, and tissue TCR repertoires likely differ from those in blood. Even with the large sequencing depth, rarefaction of the sorted-subset datasets indicated that sequencing was incomplete. Estimated clonotype richness was generally larger for naive than for memory subsets.

There are many counts of this clone. The antigen it binds to is not known. The input lacks base qualities; no much larger clone sits a single base away. Donors were healthy HIV-negative adults with no recently reported acute infections or vaccinations. Only Caucasian adults living in Nashville, Tennessee, USA were represented among the donors. CD4+ T cells were enriched by magnetic negative selection, after which naive cells were positively selected on CD45RA and the negative fraction was taken as the memory subset. After blood collection by leukapheresis, PBMCs were isolated using Ficoll-Histopaque density gradient centrifugation and then cryopreserved in the vapor phase of liquid nitrogen. Purity and quantity of every magnetically sorted T cell population were checked by analytical flow cytometry. Each sorted fraction had its genomic DNA isolated and then quantified by UV absorbance on a Nanodrop 2000c.

Using the deep immunoSEQ assay, multiplex PCR amplified TCR CDR3 regions from genomic DNA. Genomic DNA extracted from each cell subset was distributed evenly over all wells of several immunoSEQ 96-well plates, and each plate served as one replicate. For sorted subsets, approximately 190 ng of genomic DNA, equivalent to roughly 30,000 T cell genomes, went into each replicate PCR. The purified libraries were quantified using a Qubit 3.0 fluorometer, sized with a Bioanalyzer 2100, and then quantified again using the KAPA Library Quantification kit. Every immunoSEQ 96-well plate was sequenced on a separate single-read 150-cycle Illumina NextSeq 550 flow cell. Per the original workflow: The immunoSEQ output contained only junctional sequences without quality scores, so filtering could not match that applied to full-length reads. Sequences were annotated with PyIR, a Python wrapper for IgBLAST v1.9, and V/J genes and CDR3 were assigned using IMGT germline references. Reads were filtered out if the reads had weak V/J assignments (E-value above 1e-6), no CDR3, stop codons, out-of-frame junctions, or ambiguous translated residues. V3J clonotypes were defined as sequences sharing an identical inferred V gene, J gene, and CDR3 amino acid sequence. Percentage overlap between repertoires was calculated by dividing the number of shared unique clonotypes by the size of the smaller repertoire. Three approaches were used to assess repertoire richness: RTK rarefaction, the Chao1 estimator, and Recon v2.1 estimates of unobserved clonotypes. Generation probabilities were computed with OLGA for all TCRbeta clonotypes obtained by the gDNA method from a handful of donors. Not all clones reach the TCRdb copy of this immuneACCESS table, which keeps in-frame sequences only. Checked studies attribute under half of the gap to unresolved V genes and leave the rest unexplained. D and trimming come from the DNA, and the V and J calls and clone size come from that table. This sample comprises some 1,100,000 clones, about 80% of them detected only once. About 0.52% of the sample comes from the top ten.

The sequence was collected from a man younger than 35 in good health. Some clones in this sample may be carry-over from other donors' samples. Sequencing input: memory CD4+ T cells from PBMCs. The label giving this sample's cell subset or site can be read as: CD45RA-negative fraction.

The nucleotide sequence reads as follows: TGTGCCAGCAGCGCGCGGGGGGTCTCAAATGAGCAGTTCTTC. This translates into CASSARGVSNEQFF. This chain is built from TRBV9 and TRBJ2-1, with 8 bases in between that match TRBD2. The germline V gene specifies SGDLS as CDR1 and YYNGEE as CDR2. Ends trimmed: V by 3 bases, J by 7 bases; bases unmatched to a gene: 6. From the cysteine up to the phenylalanine, the CDR3 has a length of 14 residues. Only the CDR3 part of the read is kept: 42 bases, read in frame from the first base. Reference TRBV9 and TRBJ2-1 proteins supply the regions before and after the CDR3; the full variable domain is: DSGVTQTPKHLITATGQRVTLRCSPRSGDLSVYWYQQSLDQGLQFLIQYYNGEERAKGNILERFSAQQFPDLHSELNLSSLELGDSALYFCASSARGVSNEQFFGPGTRLTVL.